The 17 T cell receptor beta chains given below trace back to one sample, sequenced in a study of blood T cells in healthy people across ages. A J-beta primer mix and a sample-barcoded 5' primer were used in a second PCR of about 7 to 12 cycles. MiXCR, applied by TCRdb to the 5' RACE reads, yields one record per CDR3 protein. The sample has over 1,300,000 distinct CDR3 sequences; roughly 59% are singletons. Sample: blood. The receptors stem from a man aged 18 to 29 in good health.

The CDR3 is CASSLEGQIHYEQYF. CDR3 nucleotide sequence: TGCGCCAGCAGCTTGGAAGGGCAGATTCACTACGAGCAGTACTTC. The chain employs TRBV5-1 and TRBJ2-7; D is unclear. V was shortened by 0 bases and J by 3 bases, with 13 bases between the two germline ends. The CDR3 has 15 amino acids. CDR1 and CDR2 (germline): SGHRS, YFSETQ. The variable domain in full, completed from reference TRBV5-1 and TRBJ2-7, reads KAGVTQTPRYLIKTRGQQVTLSCSPISGHRSVSWYQQTPGQGLQFLFEYFSETQRNKGNFPGRFSGRQFSNSRSEMNVSTLELGDSALYLCASSLEGQIHYEQYFGPGTRLTVT.

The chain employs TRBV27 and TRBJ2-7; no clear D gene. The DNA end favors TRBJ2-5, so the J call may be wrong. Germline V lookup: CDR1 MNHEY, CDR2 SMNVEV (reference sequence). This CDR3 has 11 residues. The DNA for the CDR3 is TGTGCCAGCAGTAACGCAGGGACCCAGTACTTC. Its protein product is CASSNAGTQYF.

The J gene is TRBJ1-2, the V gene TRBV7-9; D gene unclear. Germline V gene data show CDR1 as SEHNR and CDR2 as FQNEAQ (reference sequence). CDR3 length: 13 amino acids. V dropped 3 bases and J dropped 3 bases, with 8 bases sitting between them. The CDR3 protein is CASSFQTDYGYTF. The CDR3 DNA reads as TGTGCCAGCAGCTTCCAGACGGACTATGGCTACACCTTC.

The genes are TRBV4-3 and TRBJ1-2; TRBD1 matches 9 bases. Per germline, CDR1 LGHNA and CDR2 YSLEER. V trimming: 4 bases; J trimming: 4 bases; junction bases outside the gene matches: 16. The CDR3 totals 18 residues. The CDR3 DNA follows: TGCGCCAGCAGCCCACATCAAGCACCGGGACAGGGCATCTATGGCTACACCTTC. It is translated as CASSPHQAPGQGIYGYTF.

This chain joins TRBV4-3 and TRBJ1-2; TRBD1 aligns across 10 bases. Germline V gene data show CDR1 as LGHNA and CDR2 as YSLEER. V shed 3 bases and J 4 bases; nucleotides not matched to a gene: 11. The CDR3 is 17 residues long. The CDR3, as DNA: TGCGCCAGCAGCCATGCTTCCGGGACAGGGGATGGCTATGGCTACACCTTC. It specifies CASSHASGTGDGYGYTF.

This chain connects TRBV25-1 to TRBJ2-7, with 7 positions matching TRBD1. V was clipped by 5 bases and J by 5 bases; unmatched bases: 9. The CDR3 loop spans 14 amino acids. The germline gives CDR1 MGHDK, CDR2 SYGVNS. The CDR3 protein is CASSHSGTANEQYF. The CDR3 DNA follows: TGTGCCAGCAGTCACTCTGGGACAGCCAACGAGCAGTACTTC.

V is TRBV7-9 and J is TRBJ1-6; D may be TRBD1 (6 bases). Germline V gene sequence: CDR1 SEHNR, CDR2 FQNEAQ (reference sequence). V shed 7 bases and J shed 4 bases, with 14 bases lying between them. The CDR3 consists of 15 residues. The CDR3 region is CASTMGGGYNSPLHF. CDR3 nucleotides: TGTGCCAGCACCATGGGGGGCGGATATAATTCACCCCTCCACTTT. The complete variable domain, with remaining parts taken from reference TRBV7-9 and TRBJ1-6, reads DTGVSQNPRHKITKRGQNVTFRCDPISEHNRLYWYRQTLGQGPEFLTYFQNEAQLEKSRLLSDRFSAERPKGSFSTLEIQRTEQGDSAMYLCASTMGGGYNSPLHFGNGTRLTVT.

CDR3 sequence: CAIIWQENYGYTF. CDR3 in DNA: TGTGCCATTATTTGGCAGGAGAACTATGGCTACACCTTC. This rearrangement joins TRBV10-3 to TRBJ1-2; D gene ambiguous. Deletions cut 9 bases from V and 2 bases from J, with 13 bases between. The germline V gene has CDR1 ENHRY and CDR2 SYGVKD. The CDR3 contains 13 residues.

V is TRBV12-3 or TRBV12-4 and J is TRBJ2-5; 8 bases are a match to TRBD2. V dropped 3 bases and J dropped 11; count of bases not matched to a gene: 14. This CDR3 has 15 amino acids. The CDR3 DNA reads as TGTGCCAGCAGTTTGTACGGGAGGGGGTACAATGAGCAGTACTTC. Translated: CASSLYGRGYNEQYF.

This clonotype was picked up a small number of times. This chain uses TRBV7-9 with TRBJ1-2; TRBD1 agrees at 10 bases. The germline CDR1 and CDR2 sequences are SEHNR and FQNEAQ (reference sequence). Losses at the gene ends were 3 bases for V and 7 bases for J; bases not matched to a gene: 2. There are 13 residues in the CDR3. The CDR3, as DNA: TGTGCCAGCAGCTTCCGGGACAGGGGTGGCTACACCTTC. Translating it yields CASSFRDRGGYTF.

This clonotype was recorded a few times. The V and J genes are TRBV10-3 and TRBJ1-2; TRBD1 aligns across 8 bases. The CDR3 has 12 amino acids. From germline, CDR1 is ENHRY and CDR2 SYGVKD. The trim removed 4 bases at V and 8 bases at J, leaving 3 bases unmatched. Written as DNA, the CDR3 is TGTGCCATCAGTGCAGGGGGCCGGGGCTACACCTTC. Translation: CAISAGGRGYTF.

The CDR3 is CASSPFRRQTSYNEQFF. The CDR3 DNA reads TGTGCCAGCAGCCCCTTTAGGAGGCAGACATCCTACAATGAGCAGTTCTTC. The rearrangement links TRBV3-1 to TRBJ2-1; D might be TRBD2 (5 bases). V was cut by 4 bases and J by 1 base, with 17 bases left in between. There are 17 residues in the CDR3. CDR1 is LGHDT, CDR2 YNNKEL, per germline (reference sequence).

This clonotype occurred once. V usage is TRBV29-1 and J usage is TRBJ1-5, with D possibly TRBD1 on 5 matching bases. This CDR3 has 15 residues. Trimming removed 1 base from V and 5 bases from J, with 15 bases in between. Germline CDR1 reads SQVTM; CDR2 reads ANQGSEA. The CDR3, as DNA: TGCAGCGTTGAAGGGAAGGAGACAGACGATCAGCCCCAGCATTTT. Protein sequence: CSVEGKETDDQPQHF.

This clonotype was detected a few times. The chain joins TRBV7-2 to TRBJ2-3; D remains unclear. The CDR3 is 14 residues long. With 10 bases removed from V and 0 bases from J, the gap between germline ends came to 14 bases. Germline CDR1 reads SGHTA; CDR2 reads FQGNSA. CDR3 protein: CAITTTRSTDTQYF. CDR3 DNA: TGTGCCATAACTACTACGCGTAGCACAGATACGCAGTATTTT.

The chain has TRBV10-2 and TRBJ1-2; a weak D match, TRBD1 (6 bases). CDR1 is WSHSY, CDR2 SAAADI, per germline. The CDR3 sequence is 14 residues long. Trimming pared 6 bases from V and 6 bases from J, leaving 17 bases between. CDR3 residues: CASSPSRTADGYTF. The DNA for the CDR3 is TGCGCCAGCAGCCCGTCCAGGACAGCAGATGGCTACACCTTC.

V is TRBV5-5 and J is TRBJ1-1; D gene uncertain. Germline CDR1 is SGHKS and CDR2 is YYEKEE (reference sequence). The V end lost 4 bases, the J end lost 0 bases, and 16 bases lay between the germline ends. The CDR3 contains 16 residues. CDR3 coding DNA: TGTGCCAGCAGCCCCTCCGCGGGTTATATGAACACTGAAGCTTTCTTT. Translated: CASSPSAGYMNTEAFF.

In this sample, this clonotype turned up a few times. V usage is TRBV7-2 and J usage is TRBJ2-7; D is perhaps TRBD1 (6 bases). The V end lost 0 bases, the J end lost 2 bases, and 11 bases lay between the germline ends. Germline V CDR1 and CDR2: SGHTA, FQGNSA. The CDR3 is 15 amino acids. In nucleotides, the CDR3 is TGTGCCAGCAGCTTAGCGGGGGCAGCACCCTACGAGCAGTACTTC. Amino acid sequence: CASSLAGAAPYEQYF.